These 32 T cell receptor beta chains came from one sample sequenced in a study of T cell responses to AZD1222 COVID-19 vaccine. Profiling relied on immunoSEQ multiplex PCR, and the TCRdb table lists in-frame clones only, not all of them. There are 90,000 to 140,000 clones in the sample; about 80% occur only once, and 4.5% to 6% lies in the top ten. The source was peripheral blood, collected on day 0 of AZD1222 vaccination. The receptor set was obtained from an adult in good health.

The chain combines TRBV7-2 with TRBJ2-5; the D call may be TRBD1 or TRBD2 (6 bases each). V was pared by 3 bases and J by 5 bases, with 16 bases between. This CDR3 has 15 amino acids. In germline, CDR1 is SGHTA, CDR2 FQGNSA. The CDR3, as DNA: TGTGCCAGCAGCTTTCAACGGGGGCCGGGGGAGACCCAGTACTTC. This translates into CASSFQRGPGETQYF.

The chain carries TRBV11-2 and TRBJ2-7, with D perhaps given as TRBD1 or TRBD2 (5 bases each). Trimming cost V 5 bases and J 8 bases, with 19 bases left between them. Germline loops: CDR1 SGHAT, CDR2 FQNNGV. This CDR3 spans 14 amino acids. The CDR3 DNA reads TGTGCCAGCAGCCTCGGGGATGGGGGTACGAAGCAGTACTTC. This sequence encodes CASSLGDGGTKQYF.

The chain joins TRBV12-5 to TRBJ1-1; the match to TRBD1 covers 9 bases. CDR3 length: 16 residues. Germline CDR1 and CDR2: LGHNT and FRNRAP. V was clipped by 3 bases and J by 0 bases; unmatched bases: 5. The CDR3 bases are TGTGCTAGTGGTTTACTGGGACAGGGACTGAACACTGAAGCTTTCTTT. Its translation is CASGLLGQGLNTEAFF.

This clone was observed a single time. The chain links TRBV5-6 to TRBJ1-1; D gene uncertain. The CDR3 extends over 12 amino acids. V lost 4 bases and J lost 11, with 15 bases in between. The germline CDR1 and CDR2 sequences are SGHDT and YYEEEE. The CDR3: CASSGDSRAAFF. DNA for the CDR3: TGTGCCAGCAGCGGCGACTCCCGGGCGGCTTTCTTT.

This clone was counted a few times. This sequence joins TRBV7-8 and TRBJ1-5; 7 bases fit TRBD1. With 4 bases clipped from V and 3 bases from J, the junction kept 3 bases outside the gene matches. This CDR3 is built from 14 residues. Germline V gives CDR1 SGHVS, CDR2 FQNEAQ. In DNA form, the CDR3 reads TGTGCCAGCAGCTCGGGACAGTACAATCAGCCCCAGCATTTT. It encodes CASSSGQYNQPQHF.

The rearrangement links TRBV7-2 to TRBJ1-2; D gene unclear. Deletions cut 5 bases from V and 0 bases from J, with 13 bases between. The CDR3 consists of 15 residues. The germline V gene encodes CDR1 SGHTA and CDR2 FQGNSA. CDR3 region: CASSHEGIANYGYTF. CDR3 DNA sequence: TGTGCCAGCAGCCATGAGGGAATAGCTAACTATGGCTACACCTTC.

Notes on this clone: It may be a read error: a sequence one base away is much more abundant. This sample also contains other DNA sequences that code for the same CDR3. V and J are TRBV27 and TRBJ1-5; D is undetermined. Per the germline V gene, CDR1 is MNHEY and CDR2 is SMNVEV (reference sequence). V gave up 2 bases and J gave up 1 base, with 3 bases separating them. CDR3 length: 13 residues. CDR3 sequence: CASSLGSNQPQHF. In DNA, the CDR3 is TGTGCCAGCAGTTTAGGCAGCAATCAGCCCCAGCATTTT.

This clone was counted a few times. V usage is TRBV4-3 and J usage is TRBJ2-1; D call uncertain. Trimming removed 0 bases at V and 4 bases at J, with 10 bases between. The CDR3 contains 15 residues. Germline V CDR1 and CDR2: LGHNA, YSLEER. The CDR3, as DNA: TGCGCCAGCAGCCAAGATCCGGCTAGATACAATGAGCAGTTCTTC. Protein product: CASSQDPARYNEQFF.

This chain connects TRBV2 to TRBJ1-2; tentatively, D is TRBD1 (5 bases). The V end lost 8 bases, the J end lost 3 bases, and 7 bases lay between the germline ends. The CDR3 length is 11 residues. Per germline, CDR1 SNHLY and CDR2 FYNNEI. CDR3 in amino acids: CASQGHYGYTF. DNA for the CDR3: TGTGCCAGCCAGGGTCACTATGGCTACACCTTC.

The chain uses TRBV12-3 or TRBV12-4 and TRBJ2-2; tentative D call: TRBD1 (5 bases). The V end was cut by 6 bases, the J end by 5 bases, with 10 bases between. CDR3 length equals 13 residues. CDR3 region: CASRTAGTGELFF. CDR3 DNA sequence: TGTGCCAGCAGAACTGCAGGGACCGGGGAGCTGTTTTTT.

In regard to this clone: The sample holds other DNA sequences that translate to the same CDR3. V and J are TRBV6-5 and TRBJ1-1; unclear D gene. The germline gives CDR1 MNHEY, CDR2 SVGAGI. This CDR3 is 14 amino acids long. V lost 4 bases, J lost 1 base, and 10 bases lay in between. Written as DNA, the CDR3 is TGTGCCAGCAGTTCCCCAGGCGGGAACACTGAAGCTTTCTTT. It translates to CASSSPGGNTEAFF.

V and J are TRBV5-6 and TRBJ1-2; no definite D call. The V end lost 0 bases, the J end lost 6 bases, and 15 bases lay between the germline ends. In germline, CDR1 is SGHDT, CDR2 YYEEEE. This CDR3 contains 15 residues. The CDR3 sequence is CASSLVRESMDGYTF. The DNA of the CDR3 is TGTGCCAGCAGCTTGGTAAGGGAGTCCATGGATGGCTACACCTTC. The whole variable domain, remainder taken from reference TRBV5-6 and TRBJ1-2, is DAGVTQSPTHLIKTRGQQVTLRCSPKSGHDTVSWYQQALGQGPQFIFQYYEEEERQRGNFPDRFSGHQFPNYSSELNVNALLLGDSALYLCASSLVRESMDGYTFGSGTRLTVV.

V usage is TRBV11-2 and J usage is TRBJ1-1; 8 bases map to TRBD1. The CDR3 has 16 residues. From germline, CDR1 is SGHAT and CDR2 FQNNGV. The ends lost 1 base at V and 3 bases at J; junction bases unmatched: 7. CDR3 nucleotides: TGTGCCAGCAGCTTAGTTCAGGGGGCAACGGACACTGAAGCTTTCTTT. Amino acids: CASSLVQGATDTEAFF.

This chain links TRBV5-8 with TRBJ1-1, with 9 nucleotides matching TRBD1. The germline CDR1 and CDR2 sequences are SGHTS and YDEGEE. The junction had 11 bases not matched to a gene; V was cut back by 6 bases and J by 5 bases. This CDR3 spans 15 amino acids. CDR3 sequence: CASNRQGVSSTEAFF. The DNA of the CDR3 is TGTGCCAGCAACCGACAGGGGGTATCCTCTACTGAAGCTTTCTTT.

This clone was detected only a few times. The CDR3 DNA sequence: TGCAGTGCCCCGAATGGGGGCTACACCTTC. It specifies CSAPNGGYTF. J is TRBJ1-2 and V is TRBV20-1; no clear D gene. This CDR3 region has 10 residues. Germline CDR1 DFQATT, CDR2 SNEGSKA (reference sequence). V dropped 6 bases and J dropped 8 bases, with 10 bases sitting between them.

The chain is built from TRBV6-4 and TRBJ1-1; 8 nucleotides agree with TRBD1. Germline trimming cut 6 bases from V and 3 bases from J; bases unmatched to any gene: 6. CDR3 length: 14 residues. The germline CDR1 and CDR2 sequences are MRHNA and SNTAGT. CDR3 DNA sequence: TGTGCCAGCAGGGGACAGGCAGAGGACACTGAAGCTTTCTTT. It yields the protein CASRGQAEDTEAFF.

This chain uses TRBV7-9 with TRBJ1-1; a weak D match, TRBD1 (5 bases). The germline V and J ends were trimmed by 1 base and 9 bases, with 15 bases remaining between them. The CDR3 extends over 14 amino acids. Germline values: CDR1 SEHNR, CDR2 FQNEAQ (reference sequence). The DNA of the CDR3 is TGTGCCAGCAGCTTAGGGAACCAGGGAGAGAAAGCTTTCTTT. Translated, it gives CASSLGNQGEKAFF. Complete variable domain (other parts from reference TRBV7-9 and TRBJ1-1): DTGVSQNPRHKITKRGQNVTFRCDPISEHNRLYWYRQTLGQGPEFLTYFQNEAQLEKSRLLSDRFSAERPKGSFSTLEIQRTEQGDSAMYLCASSLGNQGEKAFFGQGTRLTVV.

This chain uses TRBV29-1 with TRBJ1-2; D uncertain. Trimming removed 6 bases at V and 2 bases at J, with 13 bases between. The V gene's germline CDR1 is SQVTM and CDR2 ANQGSEA. The CDR3 is made up of 13 amino acids. The CDR3 bases are TGCAGCGTCTCCGGCCAGGCGAACTATGGCTACACCTTC. Its protein is CSVSGQANYGYTF.

This clone came up a few times. CDR3 loop: CASSRNRGDTQYF. CDR3 DNA sequence: TGTGCCAGCAGCCGAAACCGGGGGGATACGCAGTATTTT. This rearrangement joins TRBV11-2 to TRBJ2-3, with D possibly matching TRBD2 (6 bases). The length of the CDR3 is 13 residues. V was shortened by 5 bases and J by 6 bases, with 12 bases between the two germline ends. Germline V gene data show CDR1 as SGHAT and CDR2 as FQNNGV.

The gene calls are TRBV27 and TRBJ1-6; weak D call: TRBD1 (6 bases). CDR1 is MNHEY and CDR2 is SMNVEV in the germline V gene (reference sequence). The CDR3 has 14 amino acids. Trimming cost V 6 bases and J 8 bases, with 14 bases left between them. The CDR3 is CASRPWGGDSPLHF. The CDR3 coding sequence is TGTGCCAGCAGGCCCTGGGGGGGCGATTCACCCCTCCACTTT.

This chain uses TRBV29-1 with TRBJ2-2; D is possibly TRBD2 (6 bases). Trimming left V 7 bases short and J 6 bases short, with 15 bases between. This CDR3 is built from 13 residues. Germline lookup yields CDR1 SQVTM and CDR2 ANQGSEA. CDR3 nucleotides: TGCAGCGCCGTGGTTTGGGGGGCCGGGGAGCTGTTTTTT. This codes for CSAVVWGAGELFF.

This chain uses TRBV11-2 with TRBJ1-6, with TRBD1 identical over 7 bases. There are 13 residues in the CDR3. V was clipped by 5 bases and J by 10 bases; unmatched bases: 5. Germline V gene lookup returns CDR1 SGHAT and CDR2 FQNNGV. As DNA, the CDR3 is TGTGCCAGCAGCCCCCGACAGGGATCACCCCTCCACTTT. It specifies CASSPRQGSPLHF.

V and J are TRBV3-1 (or the pseudogene TRBV3-2) and TRBJ1-4, with unresolved D. The CDR3 runs 14 residues. Trimming cost V 8 bases and J 3 bases, with 13 bases left between them. CDR1 is LGHDT, CDR2 YNNKEL, per germline (reference sequence). The CDR3: CASGPEVSNEKLFF. The DNA for the CDR3 is TGTGCCAGCGGGCCGGAAGTGTCTAATGAAAAACTGTTTTTT.

This chain connects TRBV19 to TRBJ1-1, with no clear D. The V gene lost 2 bases and the J gene lost 6 bases, with 16 bases spanning the gap. CDR1 is LNHDA, CDR2 SQIVND, per germline (reference sequence). The CDR3 length is 15 residues. In nucleotides, the CDR3 is TGTGCCAGTAGTATAAAATCAGGAGTTTTGGCTGAAGCTTTCTTT. This encodes CASSIKSGVLAEAFF.

V gene TRBV3-1 (or the pseudogene TRBV3-2) combines with J gene TRBJ1-2; 10 nucleotides line up with TRBD1. CDR1 and CDR2 from the germline V gene are LGHDT and YNNKEL (reference sequence). The CDR3 is 16 residues long. Germline trimming cut 3 bases from V and 2 bases from J; bases unmatched to any gene: 6. CDR3 coding DNA: TGTGCCAGCAGCCACGGGAGGGGACAGGGGAACTATGGCTACACCTTC. Encoded protein: CASSHGRGQGNYGYTF.

The genes are TRBV12-5 and TRBJ1-2; 7 bases are shared with TRBD1. J gave up 0 bases and V 5 bases, and 3 bases lay outside the gene matches. This CDR3 is built from 14 residues. Germline CDR1 and CDR2: LGHNT and FRNRAP. The CDR3, as DNA: TGTGCTAGTGGTGCCGGGACAGCTAACTATGGCTACACCTTC. It translates to CASGAGTANYGYTF.

The chain has TRBV28 and TRBJ1-4, with D maybe TRBD1 (5 bases). CDR1 is MDHEN and CDR2 is SYDVKM in the germline V gene. This CDR3 region has 15 residues. The V end was cut by 5 bases, the J end by 4 bases, with 14 bases between. This CDR3 is CASSPQGRSNEKLFF. The CDR3 DNA is TGTGCCAGCAGTCCGCAGGGACGGAGTAATGAAAAACTGTTTTTT.

This clone was counted between two and nine times. The chain has TRBV5-6 and TRBJ1-6; 7 nucleotides align to TRBD1. The CDR3 has 16 amino acids. After removal of 3 bases from V and 8 bases from J, the junction contained 11 bases not matched to a gene. Looked up from germline, CDR1 is SGHDT and CDR2 is YYEEEE. CDR3 DNA sequence: TGTGCCAGCAGCTCATTAAGACAGGGATGGGATTCACCCCTCCACTTT. Amino acid sequence: CASSSLRQGWDSPLHF.

In this sample, this clone turned up a few times. Germline is not matched at one junction end, which may reflect a read error. J is TRBJ1-2 and V is TRBV5-4; tentative D call: TRBD1 (6 bases). The CDR3 length is 11 residues. Germline V gene sequence: CDR1 SGHNT, CDR2 YYREEE (reference sequence). Written as DNA, the CDR3 is TGTGCCAGCAGCTTGGACGGGTCAGGGGCCTTC. Translated, it gives CASSLDGSGAF.

This clone was seen once. The rearrangement joins TRBV6-1 to TRBJ1-2; D is unclear. Per the germline V gene, CDR1 is MNHNS and CDR2 is SASEGT. This CDR3 is built from 15 residues. V was clipped by 2 bases and J by 4 bases, with 14 bases between them. The CDR3 DNA is TGTGCCAGCAGTGAATGGGGAGGGAGAGGCTATGGCTACACCTTC. This codes for CASSEWGGRGYGYTF.

This clone was counted a few times. This sequence joins TRBV5-4 and TRBJ2-7; D might be TRBD1 (6 bases). The germline V and J ends were trimmed by 2 bases and 2 bases, with 11 bases remaining between them. Per the germline V gene, CDR1 is SGHNT and CDR2 is YYREEE (reference sequence). This CDR3 region has 14 residues. CDR3 DNA sequence: TGTGCCAGCAGCTTTGGACAGCGGCCCTACGAGCAGTACTTC. Translated, it gives CASSFGQRPYEQYF.

With regard to this clone: At the DNA level, this CDR3 is encoded by other sequences in the same sample as well. J is TRBJ2-3 and V is TRBV30; D may correspond to TRBD1 or TRBD2 (5 bases each). This CDR3 is 12 amino acids long. The germline V gene encodes CDR1 GTSNPN and CDR2 SVGIG (reference sequence). Trimming pared 0 bases from V and 6 bases from J, leaving 7 bases between. CDR3 in amino acids: CAWSVGGDTQYF. CDR3 DNA sequence: TGTGCCTGGAGTGTTGGGGGTGATACGCAGTATTTT. Looking up the rest from reference TRBV30 and TRBJ2-3 gives the full variable domain: SQTIHQWPATLVQPVGSPLSLECTVEGTSNPNLYWYRQAAGRGLQLLFYSVGIGQISSEVPQNLSASRPQDRQFILSSKKLLLSDSGFYLCAWSVGGDTQYFGPGTRLTVL.